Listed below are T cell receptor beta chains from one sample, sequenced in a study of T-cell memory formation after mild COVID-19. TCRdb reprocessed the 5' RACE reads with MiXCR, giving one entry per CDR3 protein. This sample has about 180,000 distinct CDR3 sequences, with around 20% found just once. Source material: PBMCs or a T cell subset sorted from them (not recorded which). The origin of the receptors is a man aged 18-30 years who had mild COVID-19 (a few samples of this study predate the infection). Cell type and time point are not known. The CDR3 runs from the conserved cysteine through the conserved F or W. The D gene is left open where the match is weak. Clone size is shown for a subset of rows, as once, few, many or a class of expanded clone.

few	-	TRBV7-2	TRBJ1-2	TGTGCCAGCAGCAACTACCGGGGGCGGGATGGCTACACCTTC	CASSNYRGRDGYTF
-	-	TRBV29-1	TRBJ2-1	TGCAGCGTTAGTTGGATCCCGAGGAATGAGCAGTTCTTC	CSVSWIPRNEQFF
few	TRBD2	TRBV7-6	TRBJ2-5	TGTGCCAGCAGTTCACCGGGGGGTCTACAAGAGACCCAGTACTTC	CASSSPGGLQETQYF
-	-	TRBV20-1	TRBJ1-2	TGCAGTGCTGGACTTCAGAACTATGGCTACACCTTC	CSAGLQNYGYTF
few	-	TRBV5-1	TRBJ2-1	TGCGCCAGCAGCAAGAACGGAAACAATGAGCAGTTCTTC	CASSKNGNNEQFF
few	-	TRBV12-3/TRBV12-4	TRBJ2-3	TGTGCCAGCAGTTTAGCGCGGGACCCAGATACGCAGTATTTT	CASSLARDPDTQYF
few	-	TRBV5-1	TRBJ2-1	TGCGCCAGCAGCTACGGACAGACCTCCTACAATGAGCAGTTCTTC	CASSYGQTSYNEQFF
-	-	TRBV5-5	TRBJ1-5	TGTGCCAGCAGCTTGACAGGGATGGGCAATCAGCCCCAGCATTTT	CASSLTGMGNQPQHF
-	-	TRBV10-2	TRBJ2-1	TGCGCCAGCAGTGAGTCAGCTTTGCAGGGGTTAGGCAATGAGCAGTTCTTC	CASSESALQGLGNEQFF
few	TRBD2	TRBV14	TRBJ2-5	TGTGCCAGCAGCCCACTTGGACTAGCAGGACAGACCCAGTACTTC	CASSPLGLAGQTQYF
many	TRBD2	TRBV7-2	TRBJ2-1	TGTGCCAGCAGCTCTAGCGGGGGGGCCCTTGTGAGCGGGCAGTTCTTC	CASSSSGGALVSGQFF
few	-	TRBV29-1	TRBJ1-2	TGCAGCGTTGATGGCCACACATCGCCAGGCGGCTATGGCTACACCTTC	CSVDGHTSPGGYGYTF
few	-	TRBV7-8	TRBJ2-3	TGTGCCAGCAGCCGAAGGGCCCAAGATACGCAGTATTTT	CASSRRAQDTQYF
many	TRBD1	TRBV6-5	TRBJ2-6	TGTGCCAGCACCGTAGACTGGACAGGACTCTCCACTGGGGCCAACGTCCTGACTTTC	CASTVDWTGLSTGANVLTF
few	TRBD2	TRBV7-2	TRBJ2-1	TGTGCCAGCAGCCCTCGAGGGGTAGCGGGGGGGCTTTACTACAATGAGCAGTTCTTC	CASSPRGVAGGLYYNEQFF
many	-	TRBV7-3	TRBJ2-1	TGTGCCAGCAGCTTAGAGGGGCGGGGACGAAGCTCCTACAATGAGCAGTTCTTC	CASSLEGRGRSSYNEQFF
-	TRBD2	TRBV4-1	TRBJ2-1	TGCGCCAGCAGCACCCTAGCGGGGGGAAACAATGAGCAGTTCTTC	CASSTLAGGNNEQFF
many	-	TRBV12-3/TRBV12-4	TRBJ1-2	TGTGCCAGCAGTTCTCAAACAGGGATCTATGGCTACACCTTC	CASSSQTGIYGYTF
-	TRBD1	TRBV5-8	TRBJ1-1	TGTGCCAGCTACAACCGGGACAGGCACACTGAAGCTTTCTTT	CASYNRDRHTEAFF
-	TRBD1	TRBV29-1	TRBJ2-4	TGCAGCGTTGACGGACAGGGCAAAAACATTCAGTACTTC	CSVDGQGKNIQYF
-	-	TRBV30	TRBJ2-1	TGTGCCATCTCAGGAATTTCCAATGAGCAGTTCTTC	CAISGISNEQFF
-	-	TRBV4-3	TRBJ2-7	TGCGCCAGCAGCCAATCGGGATTCTACGGCGACGAGCAGTACTTC	CASSQSGFYGDEQYF
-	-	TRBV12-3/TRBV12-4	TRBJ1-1	TGTGCCAGCACGCCGGGCAGGGCGAGCACTGAAGCTTTCTTT	CASTPGRASTEAFF
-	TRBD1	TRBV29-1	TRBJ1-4	TGCAGCGTTTCCGTGACAGGGAGCGGCGAAAAACTGTTTTTT	CSVSVTGSGEKLFF